This passage covers 3 T cell receptor beta chains from one sample sequenced in a study of CD8 T cells in ankylosing spondylitis. TCRdb re-derived calls from the 5' RACE reads in MiXCR, one entry per CDR3 protein. The table includes about 400,000 distinct CDR3 sequences, about 20% detected once. Overall study findings and caveats: A motif in TCR beta, a set of under ten highly homologous variants, appeared characteristic of ankylosing spondylitis blood.

No antigen has been assigned to these receptors. The sample consisted of blood, either unsorted or a sorted T cell fraction (not recorded which). Receptors originate from a male donor with ankylosing spondylitis.

The J gene is TRBJ2-2, the V gene TRBV6-1; maybe TRBD1 (7 bases). Germline CDR1 reads MNHNS; CDR2 reads SASEGT. V dropped 6 bases and J dropped 4 bases, with 21 bases sitting between them. The CDR3 has 17 residues. CDR3 amino acids: CASRPGTAGGRTGELFF. The CDR3 DNA reads as TGTGCCAGCAGACCCGGGACAGCTGGGGGGCGCACCGGGGAGCTGTTTTTT.

J is TRBJ2-1 and V is TRBV5-1, with 10 bases aligning to TRBD2. This CDR3 is 16 amino acids long. Germline V gene lookup returns CDR1 SGHRS and CDR2 YFSETQ. The J segment lost 6 bases and the V segment lost 2 bases, leaving 8 bases of the junction unmatched. The CDR3 is CASSFPTSGFVNEQFF. The CDR3 DNA is TGCGCCAGCAGCTTCCCGACTAGCGGGTTCGTCAATGAGCAGTTCTTC.

This clonotype was detected a few times. The chain carries TRBV12-3 or TRBV12-4 and TRBJ2-7; 8 bases align to TRBD2. The CDR3 runs to 14 residues. Trimming took 7 bases from V and 6 from J; bases not matched to a gene: 11. As DNA, the CDR3 is TGTGCCAGCACCACCAGGGGACTAGTTCTCGAGCAGTACTTC. Amino acid sequence: CASTTRGLVLEQYF.